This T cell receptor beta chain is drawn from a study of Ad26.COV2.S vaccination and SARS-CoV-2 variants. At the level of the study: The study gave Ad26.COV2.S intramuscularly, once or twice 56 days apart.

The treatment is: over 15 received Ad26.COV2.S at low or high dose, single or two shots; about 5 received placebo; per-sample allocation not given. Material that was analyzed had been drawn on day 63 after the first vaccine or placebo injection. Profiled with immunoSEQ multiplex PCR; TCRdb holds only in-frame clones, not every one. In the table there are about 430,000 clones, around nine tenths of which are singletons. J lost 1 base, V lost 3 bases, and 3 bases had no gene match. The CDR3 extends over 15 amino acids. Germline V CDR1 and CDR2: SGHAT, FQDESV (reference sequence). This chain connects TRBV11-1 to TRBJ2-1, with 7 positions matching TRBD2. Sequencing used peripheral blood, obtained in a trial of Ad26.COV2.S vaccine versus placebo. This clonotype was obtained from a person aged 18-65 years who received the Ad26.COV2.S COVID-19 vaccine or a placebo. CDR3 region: CASSFAGVSYNEQFF. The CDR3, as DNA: TGTGCCAGCAGCTTTGCGGGAGTTTCCTACAATGAGCAGTTCTTC.